The 3 T cell receptor beta chains listed next were all sequenced from one sample in a study of blood T cell repertoires in COVID-19. Sequenced by immunoSEQ multiplex PCR; TCRdb stores in-frame clones only, minus some. Among about 110,000 clones, 85% to 90% were seen once, and the ten largest hold around 1.1%. The material sequenced was peripheral blood. The receptor source for this set is a human donor in a cohort sampled during active COVID-19.

This chain uses TRBV27 with TRBJ1-1; TRBD1 is a possible D gene (6 bases). This CDR3 spans 17 amino acids. Germline assignment: CDR1 MNHEY and CDR2 SMNVEV (reference sequence). Trimming left V 4 bases short and J 1 base short, with 19 bases between. The CDR3 sequence is CASSSRGTGWGNTEAFF. DNA for the CDR3: TGTGCCAGCAGTTCCCGTGGAACAGGGTGGGGGAACACTGAAGCTTTCTTT.

V gene TRBV3-1 (or the pseudogene TRBV3-2) combines with J gene TRBJ2-5; 10 nucleotides align to TRBD2. The CDR3 extends over 15 amino acids. V trimming: 4 bases; J trimming: 3 bases; junction bases outside the gene matches: 5. Per the germline V gene, CDR1 is LGHDT and CDR2 is YNNKEL (reference sequence). CDR3 amino acids: CASSRRTSGKETQYF. CDR3 coding DNA: TGTGCCAGCAGCCGCCGGACTAGCGGAAAAGAGACCCAGTACTTC.

In its sample, this clone was seen once. The chain recombines TRBV19 with TRBJ2-1, with a possible D match to TRBD1 (6 bases). The CDR3 extends over 13 amino acids. The germline V gene encodes CDR1 LNHDA and CDR2 SQIVND (reference sequence). The V end was cut by 6 bases, the J end by 9 bases, with 15 bases between. The CDR3 sequence: CASRGTYVFEQFF. CDR3 nucleotide sequence: TGTGCCAGTAGAGGGACATACGTTTTTGAGCAGTTCTTC.